Each of the 30 T cell receptor beta chains below was sequenced from the same sample in a study of blood T cells in healthy people across ages. Next came a second PCR, run for about 7 to 12 cycles, which used a sample-barcoded 5' primer along with a J-beta primer mix. TCRdb redid the calling of the 5' RACE reads with MiXCR, one entry per CDR3 protein. The table shows hundreds of thousands of distinct CDR3 sequences, with around 25% occurring only once. A further study also used this sample, focusing on T cells of mothers and their children.

Sequenced material: blood. The receptors shown here come from a boy younger than 18 in good health.

The J gene is TRBJ2-5, the V gene TRBV5-6; 7 bases line up with TRBD2. The better agreement between TRBJ2-1 and the DNA end casts doubt on the J call. The CDR3 consists of 16 residues. The V gene's germline CDR1 is SGHDT and CDR2 YYEEEE. CDR3 amino acids: CASSLGLDGTYNEQFF. CDR3 nucleotides: TGTGCCAGCAGCTTAGGACTAGACGGGACTTACAATGAGCAGTTCTTC.

V and J are TRBV7-2 and TRBJ2-5, with TRBD2 matching 8 bases. Germline V gives CDR1 SGHTA, CDR2 FQGNSA. This CDR3 comprises 13 residues. The V segment lost 4 bases and the J segment 7 bases; nucleotides outside the gene matches: 5. The CDR3 sequence is CASSSSGSTTQYF. CDR3 bases: TGTGCCAGCAGCTCAAGCGGGAGCACGACCCAGTACTTC. Full variable domain (missing parts from reference TRBV7-2 and TRBJ2-5): GAGVSQSPSNKVTEKGKDVELRCDPISGHTALYWYRQSLGQGLEFLIYFQGNSAPDKSGLPSDRFSAERTGGSVSTLTIQRTQQEDSAVYLCASSSSGSTTQYFGPGTRLLVL.

The V call is TRBV6-1, the J call TRBJ2-4; 7 bases agree with TRBD2. CDR1 and CDR2 (germline): MNHNS, SASEGT. The trim removed 6 bases at V and 5 bases at J, leaving 16 bases unmatched. CDR3 length equals 17 residues. The DNA for the CDR3 is TGTGCCAGCAGCCAGCACAGAGGCGGGGGACTTGAAAACATTCAGTACTTC. Its protein is CASSQHRGGGLENIQYF.

This clonotype was detected only a few times. CDR3 in DNA: TGTGCCAGCAGCGTAGGGACTAGCGGGAGGAAGGCGGAGACCCAGTACTTC. Its translation is CASSVGTSGRKAETQYF. The chain carries TRBV5-8 and TRBJ2-5, with 15 nucleotides matching TRBD2. The CDR3 consists of 17 residues. Losses at the gene ends were 4 bases for V and 5 bases for J; bases not matched to a gene: 9. Germline lookup yields CDR1 SGHTS and CDR2 YDEGEE. Variable domain in full (rest from reference TRBV5-8 and TRBJ2-5): EAGVTQSPTHLIKTRGQQATLRCSPISGHTSVYWYQQALGLGLQFLLWYDEGEERNRGNFPPRFSGRQFPNYSSELNVNALELEDSALYLCASSVGTSGRKAETQYFGPGTRLLVL.

This clonotype was counted only a few times. J is TRBJ2-5 and V is TRBV29-1; 9 bases are shared with TRBD2. The DNA end is more similar to TRBJ2-1, so the J call may be wrong. Germline lookup yields CDR1 SQVTM and CDR2 ANQGSEA. There are 15 residues in the CDR3. In DNA, the CDR3 is TGCAGCGTCGCAACTCGACTAGCGGCTATCAATGAGCAGTTCTTC. Protein product: CSVATRLAAINEQFF.

This clonotype has more than one count but fewer than ten. The genes are TRBV7-2 and TRBJ2-1; no reliable D call. The ends were cut back, 1 base at V and 5 bases at J, with 12 bases in the middle. CDR1 is SGHTA, CDR2 FQGNSA, per germline. The CDR3 length is 15 residues. CDR3 bases: TGTGCCAGCAGCTTAGTTTCGGATGGAGACAATGAGCAGTTCTTC. It yields the protein CASSLVSDGDNEQFF.

V and J are TRBV5-1 and TRBJ2-5, with TRBD1 identical over 7 bases. The CDR3 spans 15 residues. Germline values: CDR1 SGHRS, CDR2 YFSETQ. V was pared by 0 bases and J by 1 base, with 3 bases of the junction left unmatched. CDR3 loop: CASSLGDSGQETQYF. The CDR3 DNA sequence: TGCGCCAGCAGCTTGGGGGACAGTGGCCAAGAGACCCAGTACTTC.

This clonotype came up a few times. V is TRBV3-1 and J is TRBJ2-5; the D is unclear. The CDR3 spans 14 residues. From germline, CDR1 is LGHDT and CDR2 YNNKEL (reference sequence). Trimming stripped 0 bases from V and 2 bases from J, with 7 bases between. Here the CDR3 reads CASSQDVPQETQYF. CDR3 sequence (DNA): TGTGCCAGCAGCCAAGATGTCCCGCAAGAGACCCAGTACTTC.

The genes are TRBV9 and TRBJ1-2; D is undetermined. This CDR3 comprises 13 residues. Germline V gene sequence: CDR1 SGDLS, CDR2 YYNGEE. With 2 bases removed from V and 3 bases from J, the gap between germline ends came to 8 bases. DNA of the CDR3: TGTGCCAGCAGCGTCGCGTCAGACTATGGCTACACCTTC. Residues: CASSVASDYGYTF.

This clonotype has only a few counts. J is TRBJ2-5 and V is TRBV12-3 or TRBV12-4, with 9 positions matching TRBD2. CDR3 length: 12 residues. The J segment lost 10 bases and the V segment lost 3 bases, leaving 3 bases of the junction unmatched. CDR3 sequence (DNA): TGTGCCAGCAGTTTTGGCGGGAGGGACCAGTACTTC. Protein: CASSFGGRDQYF.

The sample holds a few counts of this clonotype. V is TRBV29-1 and J is TRBJ2-3; D might be TRBD1 or TRBD2, each matching 5 bases. This CDR3 is 13 amino acids long. The V end was cut by 6 bases, the J end by 2 bases, with 12 bases between. CDR1 is SQVTM and CDR2 is ANQGSEA in the germline V gene. The CDR3 sequence is CSVTQGDTDTQYF. DNA for the CDR3: TGCAGCGTGACCCAGGGAGACACAGATACGCAGTATTTT.

The chain combines TRBV5-1 with TRBJ2-2; tentative D call: TRBD2 (5 bases). Germline V CDR1 and CDR2: SGHRS, YFSETQ. The CDR3 sequence is 17 residues long. Deletions cut 1 base from V and 3 bases from J, with 16 bases between. CDR3 coding DNA: TGCGCCAGCAGCTTGTTGGCCGCGGGCCGTCACACCGGGGAGCTGTTTTTT. Translated, it gives CASSLLAAGRHTGELFF. The complete variable domain, with remaining parts taken from reference TRBV5-1 and TRBJ2-2, reads KAGVTQTPRYLIKTRGQQVTLSCSPISGHRSVSWYQQTPGQGLQFLFEYFSETQRNKGNFPGRFSGRQFSNSRSEMNVSTLELGDSALYLCASSLLAAGRHTGELFFGEGSRLTVL.

The V gene is TRBV4-2, the J gene TRBJ2-7; D could derive from TRBD1 or TRBD2 (5 bases each). Germline V lookup: CDR1 LGHNA, CDR2 YNFKEQ. This CDR3 comprises 15 residues. Trimming left V 3 bases short and J 0 bases short, with 12 bases between. In DNA form, the CDR3 reads TGTGCCAGCAGCCAGGACCCCGGGACCTCCTACGAGCAGTACTTC. It codes for CASSQDPGTSYEQYF.

The CDR3: CSADPEGGTF. CDR3 DNA sequence: TGCAGTGCTGACCCCGAGGGGGGCACCTTC. The chain carries TRBV20-1 and TRBJ1-2, with D perhaps matching TRBD1 (6 bases). The CDR3 loop spans 10 amino acids. Deletions cut 5 bases from V and 13 bases from J, with 14 bases between. Germline loops: CDR1 DFQATT, CDR2 SNEGSKA (reference sequence).

This clonotype was recorded once. This sequence joins TRBV12-5 and TRBJ1-6; 10 bases agree with TRBD1. CDR1 is LGHNT and CDR2 is FRNRAP in the germline V gene. V shed 6 bases, J shed 9 bases, and the junction held 8 bases outside the gene matches. This CDR3 has 15 amino acids. The CDR3 DNA sequence: TGTGCTAGTGGGCAAACCGGGACAGGGGTTTCACCCCTCCACTTT. Its translation is CASGQTGTGVSPLHF.

This clonotype was seen only a few times. The chain is built from TRBV4-1 and TRBJ2-1; TRBD2 might be the D (6 bases). The length of the CDR3 is 17 residues. V shed 0 bases and J shed 5 bases, with 17 bases lying between them. Per germline, CDR1 MGHRA and CDR2 YSYEKL. CDR3 loop: CASSQDQSGGLDNEQFF. The CDR3 DNA reads TGCGCCAGCAGCCAAGATCAATCCGGGGGTCTCGACAATGAGCAGTTCTTC.

This clonotype was seen a handful of times. The V and J genes are TRBV28 and TRBJ2-1; a possible D gene is TRBD1 (6 bases). V was shortened by 6 bases and J by 4 bases, with 16 bases between the two germline ends. The germline CDR1 and CDR2 sequences are MDHEN and SYDVKM. The CDR3 has 15 amino acids. The CDR3 here is CASRWSGARYNEQFF. CDR3 nucleotide sequence: TGTGCCAGCAGGTGGTCAGGGGCCCGTTACAATGAGCAGTTCTTC.

This chain links TRBV7-3 with TRBJ2-1; 9 bases map to TRBD1. The trim removed 4 bases at V and 4 bases at J, leaving 8 bases unmatched. Germline V gene lookup returns CDR1 SGHTA and CDR2 FQGTGA. The CDR3 loop spans 16 amino acids. CDR3 coding DNA: TGTGCCAGCAGCTCCTCCGGGACAGGGAGTTACAATGAGCAGTTCTTC. It is translated as CASSSSGTGSYNEQFF.

The chain has TRBV12-3 or TRBV12-4 and TRBJ2-2, with D perhaps TRBD2 (5 bases). The CDR3 covers 15 residues. V dropped 6 bases and J dropped 6 bases, with 17 bases sitting between them. This chain's CDR3 is CASRQVGVQAGELFF. CDR3 nucleotides: TGTGCCAGCAGACAAGTGGGAGTCCAAGCCGGGGAGCTGTTTTTT.

The chain uses TRBV12-3 or TRBV12-4 and TRBJ2-3; tentatively, D is TRBD1 (5 bases). The CDR3 runs to 14 residues. The V and J ends lost 4 bases and 4 bases respectively, with 12 bases between them. As DNA, the CDR3 is TGTGCCAGCAGTTACCTCCAAGGGGCAGATACGCAGTATTTT. Translated: CASSYLQGADTQYF.

This clonotype was counted between two and nine times. V and J are TRBV5-1 and TRBJ1-1; D gene uncertain. V lost 4 bases and J 8 bases, leaving 12 bases between the germline ends. This CDR3 is 12 amino acids long. Germline assignment: CDR1 SGHRS and CDR2 YFSETQ. The CDR3 reads CASSLDGLEAFF. CDR3 in DNA: TGCGCCAGCAGCCTGGACGGTCTCGAAGCTTTCTTT.

This clonotype was detected ten times or more. V gene TRBV7-2 combines with J gene TRBJ2-3, with 8 bases matching TRBD2. Germline V gives CDR1 SGHTA, CDR2 FQGNSA. This CDR3 comprises 16 residues. V lost 5 bases, J lost 5 bases, and 12 bases stayed unmatched. This CDR3 reads CASSVNSGAVGDTQYF. The CDR3 nucleotides read TGTGCCAGCAGCGTTAATAGCGGGGCTGTGGGAGATACGCAGTATTTT.

This clonotype was seen a few times. The chain employs TRBV7-9 and TRBJ1-5; a weak D match, TRBD1 (5 bases). The CDR3 spans 15 residues. Trimming took 5 bases from V and 6 from J, leaving 17 bases between them. Germline loops: CDR1 SEHNR, CDR2 FQNEAQ (reference sequence). The CDR3, as DNA: TGTGCCAGCAGCCAATCACGGGCGGGGGTTCAGCCCCAGCATTTT. Amino acid sequence: CASSQSRAGVQPQHF. The full variable domain, with the rest looked up from reference TRBV7-9 and TRBJ1-5, is DTGVSQNPRHKITKRGQNVTFRCDPISEHNRLYWYRQTLGQGPEFLTYFQNEAQLEKSRLLSDRFSAERPKGSFSTLEIQRTEQGDSAMYLCASSQSRAGVQPQHFGDGTRLSIL.

This clonotype was observed a few times. This chain links TRBV11-3 with TRBJ2-7; either TRBD1 or TRBD2 may fit D (6 bases each). The V and J ends lost 5 bases and 7 bases respectively, with 30 bases between them. This CDR3 is 18 amino acids long. The germline gives CDR1 SGHNT, CDR2 YENEEA. The chain's CDR3 is CASSQDPGSLDSPPEQYF. For the CDR3, the DNA is TGTGCCAGCAGCCAAGACCCCGGGAGTCTGGACAGCCCCCCGGAGCAGTACTTC.

This clonotype showed up many times. V gene TRBV7-2 combines with J gene TRBJ1-4; TRBD1 agrees at 7 bases. CDR1 SGHTA and CDR2 FQGNSA come from the germline V gene. The CDR3 covers 17 residues. V gave up 2 bases and J gave up 4 bases; unmatched junction bases: 10. For the CDR3, the DNA is TGTGCCAGCAGCTTATTCTACCTTGGACAGGATAATGAAAAACTGTTTTTT. It translates to CASSLFYLGQDNEKLFF.

This chain uses TRBV3-1 with TRBJ2-1, with D tentatively TRBD2 (6 bases). Germline loops: CDR1 LGHDT, CDR2 YNNKEL (reference sequence). This CDR3 region has 16 residues. V was shortened by 4 bases and J by 5 bases, with 18 bases between the two germline ends. The CDR3 sequence: CASSPEVGLRDNEQFF. The CDR3 bases are TGTGCCAGCAGCCCTGAAGTGGGACTCCGGGACAATGAGCAGTTCTTC.

This clonotype was counted a few times. The chain is built from TRBV6-5 and TRBJ2-5; no clear D. Trimming removed 2 bases from V and 5 bases from J, with 12 bases in between. The CDR3 extends over 14 amino acids. Germline-derived CDR1 and CDR2 are MNHEY and SVGAGI. CDR3 sequence (DNA): TGTGCCAGCAGTTACCTCTTCGCTGGTGAGACCCAGTACTTC. Translation: CASSYLFAGETQYF.

This clonotype was seen a few times. V and J are TRBV7-2 and TRBJ2-1; 12 bases line up with TRBD2. This CDR3 is built from 17 residues. V shed 5 bases and J 4 bases; nucleotides not matched to a gene: 9. Germline CDR1 reads SGHTA; CDR2 reads FQGNSA. For the CDR3, the DNA is TGTGCCAGCAGCGGCTGGACTAGCGGGAATAAATACAATGAGCAGTTCTTC. This codes for CASSGWTSGNKYNEQFF.

This chain connects TRBV15 to TRBJ1-3, with D unclear. V was shortened by 10 bases and J by 0 bases, with 13 bases between the two germline ends. This CDR3 region has 14 residues. Per germline, CDR1 LNHNV and CDR2 YYDKDF (reference sequence). The CDR3 DNA reads TGTGCCATCTCGAGGGTTATCTCTGGAAACACCATATATTTT. Protein sequence: CAISRVISGNTIYF.

This clonotype came up a few times. The chain is built from TRBV25-1 and TRBJ2-7; D possibly corresponds to TRBD1 (6 bases). Looked up from germline, CDR1 is MGHDK and CDR2 is SYGVNS. The CDR3 length is 14 residues. V was pared by 1 base and J by 4 bases, with 11 bases between. The CDR3 sequence: CASSESGGGYEQYF. The CDR3 DNA is TGTGCCAGCAGTGAATCTGGGGGCGGGTACGAGCAGTACTTC.